A single sample gave rise to the 31 T cell receptor delta chains below, sequenced in a study of Vδ1+ human thymocytes. The study, taken as a whole, reports: In the thymus, TRG and TRD repertoires looked highly polyclonal with Gaussian CDR3 lengths.

The template was reverse-transcribed extracted RNA. The CDR3 regions were amplified by multiplex PCR from V-gene primers to a constant-region primer. TCRdb re-called clones from the multiplex PCR reads using CATT. The table includes 20,000 to 25,000 delta-chain clones, over 25% detected once. Which antigens these TCRs recognize remains unknown. The sample was Vdelta1+ gamma-delta thymocytes from the thymus. The subset: FACS-sorted CD3+ TCRalphabeta- TCRVdelta1+ TCRVdelta2- thymocytes. The source is a boy less than two years old who had congenital heart surgery.

This clone was seen a few times. The rearrangement uses TRDV1 and TRDJ1, with D perhaps TRDD2 or TRDD3 (7 bases each). The CDR3 is 20 amino acids. Trimming took off 0 bases at V and 7 bases at J, with 30 bases between the two ends. Germline V gives CDR1 TSWWSYY, CDR2 QGS. The CDR3 sequence is CALGELSYLPGDPYPGKLIF. In DNA, the CDR3 is TGTGCTCTTGGGGAACTTTCCTACCTACCGGGGGATCCCTACCCTGGTAAACTCATCTTT.

The sample holds a few counts of this clone. V gene TRDV1 combines with J gene TRDJ1; 11 bases align to TRDD3. CDR1 is TSWWSYY and CDR2 is QGS in the germline V gene. The trim removed 1 base at V and 1 base at J, leaving 26 bases unmatched. CDR3 length: 24 residues. The CDR3 spells CALGERIGGFPWGILAQLTDKLIF. CDR3 DNA sequence: TGTGCTCTTGGGGAACGAATTGGGGGATTCCCCTGGGGGATACTCGCACAACTCACCGATAAACTCATCTTT.

A word on this clone: This may be a read error, as it is one base from a much larger clone. The same CDR3 arises from other DNA sequences in this sample as well. The V and J genes are TRDV1 and TRDJ1; D is unresolved. The V end was cut by 5 bases, the J end by 0 bases, with 19 bases between. The germline V gene has CDR1 TSWWSYY and CDR2 QGS. The CDR3 sequence is 17 residues long. The CDR3 reads CALGNRGLALYTDKLIF. CDR3 DNA sequence: TGTGCTCTTGGGAACCGCGGTCTAGCCCTGTACACCGATAAACTCATCTTT.

There are a few counts of this clone. This chain joins TRDV1 and TRDJ1; D remains unclear. Germline V gene lookup returns CDR1 TSWWSYY and CDR2 QGS. The CDR3 has 15 residues. Trimming cost V 2 bases and J 0 bases, with 10 bases left between them. In DNA form, the CDR3 reads TGTGCTCTTGGGGAAGGGAGAAGGGACACCGATAAACTCATCTTT. Its protein is CALGEGRRDTDKLIF.

The V gene is TRDV1, the J gene TRDJ1, with 9 bases that match TRDD3. V was pared by 4 bases and J by 2 bases, with 20 bases of the junction left unmatched. Germline V lookup: CDR1 TSWWSYY, CDR2 QGS. CDR3 length: 20 residues. The CDR3 coding sequence is TGTGCTCTTGGGGTCTACCTTTCTAAACTGGGGGACCCGTGGACCGATAAACTCATCTTT. It codes for CALGVYLSKLGDPWTDKLIF.

This clone was seen a handful of times. The V gene is TRDV1, the J gene TRDJ1; 12 bases map to TRDD3. CDR1 TSWWSYY and CDR2 QGS come from the germline V gene. The CDR3 extends over 17 amino acids. V lost 4 bases, J lost 6 bases, and 12 bases stayed unmatched. The chain's CDR3 is CALGVVLGDTWPYKLIF. The CDR3 DNA reads TGTGCTCTTGGGGTTGTACTGGGGGATACCTGGCCGTATAAACTCATCTTT.

The V call is TRDV1, the J call TRDJ1; 10 bases align to TRDD3. The germline gives CDR1 TSWWSYY, CDR2 QGS. V trimming: 8 bases; J trimming: 4 bases; junction bases outside the gene matches: 19. The CDR3 runs to 18 residues. CDR3 sequence: CALSRGPVLGDRHDKLIF. In DNA, the CDR3 is TGTGCTCTTTCCCGGGGCCCCGTACTGGGGGATCGGCACGATAAACTCATCTTT.

The V call is TRDV1, the J call TRDJ1; 11 bases align to TRDD3. CDR1 and CDR2 from the germline V gene are TSWWSYY and QGS. With V trimmed by 2 bases and J by 0 bases, 8 bases remained unmatched. This CDR3 has 18 residues. The CDR3 protein is CALGEEAGGYRYTDKLIF. The CDR3 coding sequence is TGTGCTCTTGGGGAAGAAGCTGGGGGATACCGGTACACCGATAAACTCATCTTT.

This clone was picked up a small number of times. The rearrangement links TRDV1 to TRDJ1; 7 bases match TRDD2. Germline V lookup: CDR1 TSWWSYY, CDR2 QGS. This CDR3 is 16 amino acids long. Trimming removed 5 bases from V and 11 bases from J; junction bases left unmatched: 20. The CDR3 sequence is CALGSKSAFLRGGLIF. In nucleotides, the CDR3 is TGTGCTCTTGGGTCTAAATCGGCCTTCCTTCGGGGAGGGCTCATCTTT.

Worth noting for this clone: One end of the junction varies from germline; a read error may be responsible. The rearrangement uses TRDV2 and TRDJ2; a possible D gene is TRDD1 (6 bases). Germline V CDR1 and CDR2: GEAIGNYY, EKD. This CDR3 spans 15 amino acids. The CDR3 loop reads CACQCGEILTAHLFF. CDR3 nucleotides: TGTGCCTGCCAGTGTGGGGAAATACTGACAGCACACCTCTTCTTT.

This clone has just a few counts. The chain has TRDV1 and TRDJ1; 9 bases align to TRDD3. Trimming at V came to 1 base and at J to 0 bases, leaving 12 bases not matched to a gene. Germline V CDR1 and CDR2: TSWWSYY, QGS. This CDR3 has 19 residues. The CDR3 region has the DNA TGTGCTCTTGGGGAACACTCCTCTCTACTGGGGGAAAACACCGATAAACTCATCTTT. Translated, it gives CALGEHSSLLGENTDKLIF.

Comments on this clone: A much larger clone lies one base from this, so it may be a read error. V usage is TRDV1 and J usage is TRDJ1, with 9 bases identical to TRDD3. The CDR3 consists of 25 residues. Germline CDR1 and CDR2: TSWWSYY and QGS. V lost 2 bases to trimming and J lost 0 bases; unmatched junction nucleotides: 31. The CDR3 loop reads CALGECQPSAGDTRAQVRYTDKLIF. The CDR3 nucleotides are TGTGCTCTTGGGGAATGTCAGCCTTCGGCAGGGGATACGCGAGCACAGGTACGGTACACCGATAAACTCATCTTT.

This clone was counted a single time. This may come from a read error, since a much larger clone is one base off. At the DNA level, this CDR3 is encoded by other sequences in the same sample as well. This chain uses TRDV1 with TRDJ2; 9 bases fit TRDD3. Germline V gives CDR1 TSWWSYY, CDR2 QGS. With V trimmed by 0 bases and J by 7 bases, 12 bases remained unmatched. This CDR3 has 18 residues. The CDR3 nucleotides read TGTGCTCTTGGGGAACTCGAATCTCTGGGGGATTACCTAGCACAACTCTTCTTT. Translation: CALGELESLGDYLAQLFF.

The rearrangement joins TRDV1 to TRDJ1; 10 positions match TRDD3. The germline gives CDR1 TSWWSYY, CDR2 QGS. CDR3 length: 15 residues. The V and J ends lost 2 bases and 9 bases, in that order; junction bases with no gene match: 9. CDR3 loop: CALGEYYWGISQLIF. The CDR3 coding sequence is TGTGCTCTTGGGGAATATTACTGGGGGATTTCGCAACTCATCTTT.

This clone was detected a few times. This chain uses TRDV1 with TRDJ1; 13 bases map to TRDD3. This CDR3 contains 22 residues. V shed 4 bases, J shed 0 bases, and the junction held 20 bases outside the gene matches. Germline values: CDR1 TSWWSYY, CDR2 QGS. The chain's CDR3 is CALGGSVLPLLGDTRYTDKLIF. In DNA form, the CDR3 reads TGTGCTCTTGGGGGATCGGTCCTCCCTTTACTGGGGGATACGCGGTACACCGATAAACTCATCTTT.

With respect to this clone: A much larger clone is a single base away; this may be a read error. The chain employs TRDV1 and TRDJ1; 9 bases agree with TRDD2. The V gene's germline CDR1 is TSWWSYY and CDR2 QGS. CDR3 length equals 17 residues. In nucleotides, the CDR3 is TGTGCTCGTGGGGTACCTTCCTACGTATACTCCACCGATAAACTCATCTTT. Translated: CARGVPSYVYSTDKLIF.

This clone was found a few times. One junction end disagrees with the germline gene, perhaps due to a read error. The same CDR3 arises from other DNA sequences in this sample as well. The gene calls are TRDV1 and TRDJ1, with 12 bases fitting TRDD3. Germline V gene sequence: CDR1 TSWWSYY, CDR2 QGS. This CDR3 is 23 amino acids long. The CDR3 DNA reads as TGTGCTCTTGGGGAACGGCGCTCTCCGGTACTGGGGGATACTTCCCTGTACACCGATAAACTCATCTTC. Translating it yields CALGERRSPVLGDTSLYTDKLIF.

This clone was seen repeatedly, ten times or more. The V gene is TRDV1, the J gene TRDJ1; 13 nucleotides match TRDD3. Germline V gene sequence: CDR1 TSWWSYY, CDR2 QGS. The J segment lost 5 bases and the V segment lost 3 bases, leaving 21 bases of the junction unmatched. CDR3 length: 21 residues. CDR3 sequence (DNA): TGTGCTCTTGGGGACCACTTCCCTACTGGGGGATACGGACCATGGCCAGATAAACTCATCTTT. Protein: CALGDHFPTGGYGPWPDKLIF.

About this clone: The likely explanation is a read error, given a far larger clone one base away. Different DNA sequences within this sample yield the same CDR3. The chain joins TRDV2 to TRDJ1; no clear D gene. The CDR3 is 16 amino acids. Germline values: CDR1 GEAIGNYY, CDR2 EKD. The chain's CDR3 is CACVEGPSSYTDKLIF. The DNA of the CDR3 is TGTGCCTGTGTCGAGGGGCCCTCCTCGTACACTGATAAACTCATCTTT.

With regard to this clone: One end of the junction varies from germline; a read error may be responsible. V gene TRDV1 combines with J gene TRDJ1, with a tentative D call TRDD3 (6 bases). Germline CDR1 is TSWWSYY and CDR2 is QGS. The CDR3 is 21 residues long. Here the CDR3 reads CAPGDSLAGPGGVPYTDKLIF. Here the CDR3 DNA reads TGTGCTCCTGGGGATTCCCTCGCCGGGCCGGGGGGTGTCCCCTACACCGATAAACTCATCTTT.

This clone turned up a few times. J is TRDJ1 and V is TRDV1, with 10 bases identical to TRDD3. The CDR3 extends over 18 amino acids. In germline, CDR1 is TSWWSYY, CDR2 QGS. V lost 1 base, J lost 1 base, and 9 bases stayed unmatched. CDR3 in DNA: TGTGCTCTTGGGGAACGAGGCGACTGGGGGATTCGCACCGATAAACTCATCTTT. It codes for CALGERGDWGIRTDKLIF.

A word on this clone: This may stem from a read error, because a much larger clone lies one nucleotide away. This CDR3 is also generated by other DNA sequences in the sample. The V call is TRDV2, the J call TRDJ1; the match to TRDD3 covers 12 bases. This CDR3 region has 18 residues. Germline V gives CDR1 GEAIGNYY, CDR2 EKD. CDR3 region: CACDADLLGDTCADKLIF. The CDR3 nucleotides read TGTGCCTGTGACGCGGATTTACTGGGGGATACTTGTGCCGATAAACTTATCTTT.

The chain employs TRDV1 and TRDJ1; 10 positions agree with TRDD3. Trimming cost V 1 base and J 0 bases; bases outside gene matches: 26. Germline V gene sequence: CDR1 TSWWSYY, CDR2 QGS. This CDR3 is 24 amino acids long. In nucleotides, the CDR3 is TGTGCTCTTGGGGAACCCAATTCCCTACGACCGTACTGGGGGATCCTCAAATACACCGATAAACTCATCTTT. Residues: CALGEPNSLRPYWGILKYTDKLIF.

The gene calls are TRDV1 and TRDJ1, with D perhaps being TRDD2 or TRDD3 (5 bases each). CDR1 and CDR2 (germline): TSWWSYY, QGS. The CDR3 is 21 residues long. V was clipped by 2 bases and J by 4 bases, with 32 bases between them. CDR3 nucleotides: TGTGCTCTTGGGGAAGGGGGTCCCACAAAAGTGGGGACCTTCGGCCGCGATAAACTCATCTTT. As protein: CALGEGGPTKVGTFGRDKLIF.

The V and J genes are TRDV1 and TRDJ1, with 10 nucleotides matching TRDD3. The CDR3 loop spans 18 amino acids. Germline values: CDR1 TSWWSYY, CDR2 QGS. The junction had 17 bases not matched to a gene; V was cut back by 5 bases and J by 5 bases. The CDR3 sequence is CALGPRLPRGIRPDKLIF. In DNA form, the CDR3 reads TGTGCTCTTGGGCCACGCCTTCCTCGGGGGATACGACCGGATAAACTCATCTTT.

This clone was picked up a small number of times. V gene TRDV1 combines with J gene TRDJ1, with TRDD3 identical over 10 bases. V was clipped by 0 bases and J by 0 bases; unmatched bases: 10. Germline V gene data show CDR1 as TSWWSYY and CDR2 as QGS. CDR3 size: 19 residues. The DNA of the CDR3 is TGTGCTCTTGGGGAACTAGAACGGGGGATACGCGAGTACACCGATAAACTCATCTTT. This encodes CALGELERGIREYTDKLIF.

V gene TRDV1 combines with J gene TRDJ1, with TRDD2 matching 7 bases. The trim removed 4 bases at V and 3 bases at J, leaving 11 bases unmatched. This CDR3 comprises 16 residues. CDR1 is TSWWSYY and CDR2 is QGS in the germline V gene. CDR3 loop: CALGGPFLVYPDKLIF. The CDR3 DNA reads as TGTGCTCTTGGGGGACCCTTCCTTGTGTACCCCGATAAACTCATCTTT.

This clone rates as medium-sized. V gene TRDV1 combines with J gene TRDJ1, with D maybe TRDD3 (7 bases). Trimming took 0 bases from V and 0 from J, leaving 20 bases between them. The CDR3 totals 19 residues. Per the germline V gene, CDR1 is TSWWSYY and CDR2 is QGS. The CDR3 is CALGELLLRVGDYTDKLIF. CDR3 DNA sequence: TGTGCTCTTGGGGAACTTCTCCTACGAGTGGGGGACTACACCGATAAACTCATCTTT.

The chain has TRDV1 and TRDJ1, with D unclear. The CDR3 is made up of 16 amino acids. Germline lookup yields CDR1 TSWWSYY and CDR2 QGS. Trimming cost V 2 bases and J 3 bases, with 16 bases left between them. The CDR3 loop reads CALGEVPQLYPDKLIF. CDR3 DNA sequence: TGTGCTCTTGGGGAAGTCCCACAGCTGTACCCCGATAAACTCATCTTT.

Comments on this clone: Within the sample, other DNA sequences also encode this same CDR3. The chain joins TRDV1 to TRDJ1, with 8 bases identical to TRDD2. Germline V gene lookup returns CDR1 TSWWSYY and CDR2 QGS. The CDR3 is 17 residues long. J gave up 0 bases and V 4 bases, and 10 bases lay outside the gene matches. CDR3 bases: TGTGCTCTTGGGGGACCCACTTCCTACCCGTACACCGATAAACTCATCTTT. Translating it yields CALGGPTSYPYTDKLIF.

The sample holds a few counts of this clone. The same CDR3 also results from other DNA sequences found in this sample. The chain recombines TRDV1 with TRDJ1; 7 bases line up with TRDD2. This CDR3 contains 25 residues. The germline V gene encodes CDR1 TSWWSYY and CDR2 QGS. V was pared by 6 bases and J by 8 bases, with 45 bases of the junction left unmatched. Here the CDR3 reads CALGIPIPTLLRPTLTPALPLKLIF. As DNA, the CDR3 is TGTGCTCTTGGAATCCCCATTCCTACGTTACTCCGTCCCACCCTTACTCCCGCGCTACCCCTCAAACTCATCTTT.